A single sample is the source of the 2 T cell receptor beta chains below, sequenced in a study of CD8+ T cells in alopecia areata. cDNA serving as the sequencing template came from extracted, reverse transcribed RNA. TCRdb's table, derived via immunoSEQ multiplex PCR, lists solely in-frame clones and lacks some. The sample shows about 160,000 clones, about 71% of them seen only once. Treatment reported: oral pan-JAK inhibitor, 5-10 mg twice daily. This specimen was CD4+ T cells sorted from blood, taken at week 4, from a patient treated with tofacitinib. Every receptor here comes from a human donor with alopecia areata.

V and J are TRBV29-1 and TRBJ2-5; 8 bases are a match to TRBD1. Trimming cost V 3 bases and J 5 bases; bases outside gene matches: 11. Germline loops: CDR1 SQVTM, CDR2 ANQGSEA. This CDR3 is 15 amino acids long. The CDR3 protein is CSVDRRQGTEETQYF. In DNA, the CDR3 is TGCAGCGTTGATCGTCGACAGGGGACAGAGGAGACCCAGTACTTC. The full variable domain, in which reference TRBV29-1 and TRBJ2-5 provide the parts outside the CDR3, is SAVISQKPSRDICQRGTSLTIQCQVDSQVTMMFWYRQQPGQSLTLIATANQGSEATYESGFVIDKFPISRPNLTFSTLTVSNMSPEDSSIYLCSVDRRQGTEETQYFGPGTRLLVL.

The rearrangement links TRBV9 to TRBJ2-7; TRBD1 matches at 8 bases. This CDR3 is built from 14 residues. V gave up 3 bases and J gave up 2 bases; unmatched junction bases: 4. The germline gives CDR1 SGDLS, CDR2 YYNGEE. CDR3 residues: CASSGGTGPYEQYF. In nucleotides, the CDR3 is TGTGCCAGCAGCGGGGGGACAGGCCCCTACGAGCAGTACTTC.